These 29 T cell receptor beta chains were sequenced from one sample in a study of Ad26.COV2.S vaccination and SARS-CoV-2 variants. Measured with immunoSEQ multiplex PCR; TCRdb has only the in-frame clones, and not every one. The sample has about 680,000 clones; 80% to 90% are singletons. Treatment noted: around 19 received Ad26.COV2.S at low or high dose, single or two shots; about 5 received placebo; per-sample allocation not given. Sampling was done on day 63 after the first vaccine or placebo injection. The sample was peripheral blood, taken in a trial of Ad26.COV2.S vaccine versus placebo. These receptors were taken from a person between 18 and 65 years old who received the Ad26.COV2.S COVID-19 vaccine or a placebo.

The sample holds one count of this clone. The rearrangement joins TRBV6-5 to TRBJ1-5; D call uncertain. Per the germline V gene, CDR1 is MNHEY and CDR2 is SVGAGI. The CDR3 runs 13 residues. The V end lost 7 bases, the J end lost 5 bases, and 12 bases lay between the germline ends. Written as DNA, the CDR3 is TGTGCCAGCACCTCGGACGGGGATCAGCCCCAGCATTTT. Residues: CASTSDGDQPQHF.

This sequence joins TRBV5-1 and TRBJ1-4; D unclear. V lost 0 bases, J lost 3 bases, and 9 bases lay in between. The CDR3 runs 15 residues. Germline CDR1 SGHRS, CDR2 YFSETQ. The CDR3 spells CASSLAGPANEKLFF. Here the CDR3 DNA reads TGCGCCAGCAGCTTGGCCGGGCCGGCTAATGAAAAACTGTTTTTT.

V usage is TRBV6-5 and J usage is TRBJ1-2, with TRBD1 matching over 7 bases. The junction had 5 bases not matched to a gene; V was cut back by 6 bases and J by 10 bases. CDR1 and CDR2 (germline): MNHEY, SVGAGI. The CDR3 extends over 11 amino acids. The CDR3: CASRTTGHYTF. Written as DNA, the CDR3 is TGTGCCAGCAGAACGACAGGGCACTACACCTTC.

The table lists this clone with a count of one. The chain links TRBV6-6 to TRBJ2-7, with 7 bases that match TRBD1. This CDR3 contains 15 residues. The V gene's germline CDR1 is MNHNY and CDR2 SVGAGI (reference sequence). Trimming removed 6 bases from V and 6 bases from J; junction bases left unmatched: 14. Here the CDR3 DNA reads TGTGCCAGCAGGGTTGCACATGACAGGGTGCTCGAGCAGTACTTC. As protein: CASRVAHDRVLEQYF.

The chain is built from TRBV2 and TRBJ1-1, with 7 bases matching TRBD1. CDR1 and CDR2 from the germline V gene are SNHLY and FYNNEI. There are 13 residues in the CDR3. V trimming: 6 bases; J trimming: 5 bases; junction bases outside the gene matches: 6. CDR3 DNA: TGTGCCAGCAGAGTAGGGGGCCGTACTGAAGCTTTCTTT. This encodes CASRVGGRTEAFF.

This clone came up once. J is TRBJ1-1 and V is TRBV28, with 7 bases lining up with TRBD1. Germline CDR1 MDHEN, CDR2 SYDVKM. V was pared by 2 bases and J by 5 bases, with 8 bases of the junction left unmatched. The CDR3 spans 15 residues. The CDR3 protein is CASSLGGGFRTEAFF. CDR3 coding DNA: TGTGCCAGCAGTTTAGGAGGGGGCTTTAGGACTGAAGCTTTCTTT.

This chain connects TRBV5-1 to TRBJ2-7; 10 bases line up with TRBD2. V shed 4 bases and J 2 bases; nucleotides not matched to a gene: 6. The germline V gene encodes CDR1 SGHRS and CDR2 YFSETQ. This CDR3 comprises 15 residues. CDR3 DNA sequence: TGCGCCAGCAGCGGGGGACTAGCGCTTACCTACGAGCAGTACTTC. Amino acids: CASSGGLALTYEQYF.

The chain carries TRBV6-1 and TRBJ1-5; a possible D gene is TRBD1 (6 bases). The germline gives CDR1 MNHNS, CDR2 SASEGT. This CDR3 has 15 amino acids. Trimming pared 1 base from V and 4 bases from J, leaving 11 bases between. The CDR3 reads CASSEVGAMNQPQHF. The DNA of the CDR3 is TGTGCCAGCAGTGAAGTGGGGGCTATGAATCAGCCCCAGCATTTT.

The chain employs TRBV7-2 and TRBJ1-1; tentative D call: TRBD1 (6 bases). From germline, CDR1 is SGHTA and CDR2 FQGNSA. V was pared by 5 bases and J by 4 bases, with 11 bases between. The CDR3 contains 13 residues. CDR3: CASSGRGGTEAFF. CDR3 DNA sequence: TGTGCCAGCAGCGGGAGAGGGGGCACTGAAGCTTTCTTT. The full variable domain, completed using reference TRBV7-2 and TRBJ1-1, is GAGVSQSPSNKVTEKGKDVELRCDPISGHTALYWYRQSLGQGLEFLIYFQGNSAPDKSGLPSDRFSAERTGGSVSTLTIQRTQQEDSAVYLCASSGRGGTEAFFGQGTRLTVV.

The chain carries TRBV29-1 and TRBJ2-3; tentatively, D is TRBD2 (5 bases). The CDR3 runs 12 residues. The V gene's germline CDR1 is SQVTM and CDR2 ANQGSEA. V was clipped by 8 bases and J by 1 base, with 10 bases between them. In DNA form, the CDR3 reads TGCAGCCTCAGGCGGGGCACAGATACGCAGTATTTT. Protein sequence: CSLRRGTDTQYF.

This sequence joins TRBV7-9 and TRBJ1-5; D unresolved. Germline V gene lookup returns CDR1 SEHNR and CDR2 FQNEAQ (reference sequence). CDR3 length: 15 amino acids. With 5 bases removed from V and 7 bases from J, the gap between germline ends came to 18 bases. The CDR3 nucleotides read TGTGCCAGCAGCGCCGGACTTAATATGAGGCAGCCCCAGCATTTT. Translated: CASSAGLNMRQPQHF.

The rearrangement joins TRBV5-1 to TRBJ2-7; 7 positions agree with TRBD1. The CDR3 is 14 amino acids. With 2 bases clipped from V and 5 bases from J, the junction kept 7 bases outside the gene matches. CDR1 and CDR2 (germline): SGHRS, YFSETQ. CDR3 sequence reads: CASSLKVQGNEQYF. The CDR3 coding sequence is TGCGCCAGCAGCTTAAAGGTACAGGGGAACGAGCAGTACTTC.

This clone turned up a few times. The same CDR3 is also encoded by other DNA sequences in this sample. This sequence joins TRBV7-2 and TRBJ1-1; D is undetermined. From germline, CDR1 is SGHTA and CDR2 FQGNSA. V was trimmed by 2 bases and J by 0 bases, leaving 1 base between them. The CDR3 sequence is 12 residues long. The CDR3 protein is CASSLMNTEAFF. For the CDR3, the DNA is TGTGCCAGCAGCTTAATGAACACTGAAGCTTTCTTT.

This sequence joins TRBV7-9 and TRBJ2-5, with TRBD1 identical over 10 bases. CDR3 size: 17 residues. Unmatched junction bases numbered 9, after V lost 1 base and J lost 4 bases. Germline loops: CDR1 SEHNR, CDR2 FQNEAQ (reference sequence). The chain's CDR3 is CASSLEVGTGDVETQYF. CDR3 nucleotide sequence: TGTGCCAGCAGCTTAGAGGTGGGGACAGGGGATGTAGAGACCCAGTACTTC. The complete variable domain, with remaining parts taken from reference TRBV7-9 and TRBJ2-5, reads DTGVSQNPRHKITKRGQNVTFRCDPISEHNRLYWYRQTLGQGPEFLTYFQNEAQLEKSRLLSDRFSAERPKGSFSTLEIQRTEQGDSAMYLCASSLEVGTGDVETQYFGPGTRLLVL.

The chain carries TRBV27 and TRBJ1-2; D ambiguous. Trimming removed 6 bases from V and 5 bases from J, with 10 bases in between. The CDR3 extends over 12 amino acids. Germline CDR1 reads MNHEY; CDR2 reads SMNVEV (reference sequence). CDR3 sequence (DNA): TGTGCCAGCAGGTCGGGAGGGTATGGCTACACCTTC. Protein: CASRSGGYGYTF.

For the CDR3, the DNA is TGTGCCAGCAGCTTAGGGCCCGGGGACCCTTATAATTCACCCCTCCACTTT. This encodes CASSLGPGDPYNSPLHF. The V call is TRBV7-9, the J call TRBJ1-6; maybe TRBD1 (5 bases). The CDR3 is 17 residues long. Germline V gives CDR1 SEHNR, CDR2 FQNEAQ (reference sequence). The germline V and J ends were trimmed by 1 base and 4 bases, with 14 bases remaining between them.

V and J are TRBV7-8 and TRBJ2-1, with D unclear. Trimming pared 2 bases from V and 0 bases from J, leaving 11 bases between. CDR3 length: 16 amino acids. Germline values: CDR1 SGHVS, CDR2 FQNEAQ. The DNA of the CDR3 is TGTGCCAGCAGCTTACCAGAACGGGCCTCCTACAATGAGCAGTTCTTC. This codes for CASSLPERASYNEQFF.

This chain connects TRBV6-2 or TRBV6-3 to TRBJ2-1; 9 nucleotides align to TRBD2. The CDR3 spans 15 residues. Germline loops: CDR1 MNHEY, CDR2 SVGEGT. V trimming: 6 bases; J trimming: 1 base; junction bases outside the gene matches: 4. CDR3 in DNA: TGTGCCAGCAGCTCCCTAGCGGGGTCCTACAATGAGCAGTTCTTC. It translates to CASSSLAGSYNEQFF.

The V and J genes are TRBV28 and TRBJ1-4; D not resolved. The CDR3 totals 14 residues. V gave up 9 bases and J gave up 0 bases, with 11 bases separating them. Germline CDR1 is MDHEN and CDR2 is SYDVKM. CDR3 DNA sequence: TGTGCCAGTAGCACCCCGACAACTAATGAAAAACTGTTTTTT. Protein product: CASSTPTTNEKLFF.

This clone was seen repeatedly, ten times or more. Additional DNA sequences in this sample encode the identical CDR3. The chain couples TRBV3-1 (or the pseudogene TRBV3-2) to TRBJ2-7, with TRBD1 matching over 8 bases. The CDR3 sequence is 13 residues long. Per germline, CDR1 LGHDT and CDR2 YNNKEL (reference sequence). Trimming removed 4 bases from V and 3 bases from J; junction bases left unmatched: 2. CDR3 protein: CASSRDRGYEQYF. The CDR3 region has the DNA TGTGCCAGCAGCCGAGACAGGGGCTACGAGCAGTACTTC.

The genes are TRBV20-1 and TRBJ2-5; D unresolved. Germline V gene sequence: CDR1 DFQATT, CDR2 SNEGSKA (reference sequence). V was cut by 6 bases and J by 3 bases, with 8 bases left in between. This CDR3 region has 11 residues. CDR3 in amino acids: CSAGAEETQYF. CDR3 in DNA: TGCAGTGCCGGAGCTGAAGAGACCCAGTACTTC.

The rearrangement uses TRBV10-2 and TRBJ1-2; tentatively, D is TRBD1 (6 bases). Trimming stripped 3 bases from V and 8 bases from J, with 13 bases between. Germline V gene data show CDR1 as WSHSY and CDR2 as SAAADI. This CDR3 comprises 13 residues. The CDR3 nucleotides read TGCGCCAGCAGTGATGGACAGTTTTTAGGCTACACCTTC. As protein: CASSDGQFLGYTF.

The rearrangement uses TRBV4-1 and TRBJ2-5; D may be TRBD1 (6 bases). Germline lookup yields CDR1 MGHRA and CDR2 YSYEKL. The CDR3 contains 15 residues. V was clipped by 3 bases and J by 6 bases, with 17 bases between them. The CDR3 region has the DNA TGCGCCAGCAGCCAGGATACAGGGCGGCAAAAGACCCAGTACTTC. It codes for CASSQDTGRQKTQYF.

This sequence joins TRBV7-9 and TRBJ2-7; 8 nucleotides align to TRBD1. The J segment lost 5 bases and the V segment lost 5 bases, leaving 5 bases of the junction unmatched. This CDR3 is 13 amino acids long. Per germline, CDR1 SEHNR and CDR2 FQNEAQ (reference sequence). CDR3 region: CASSPDRDHEQYF. For the CDR3, the DNA is TGTGCCAGCAGCCCGGACAGGGACCACGAGCAGTACTTC.

This clone was picked up one time. This chain links TRBV7-9 with TRBJ2-1; D is perhaps TRBD1 (6 bases). Deletions cut 11 bases from V and 2 bases from J, with 16 bases between. The germline gives CDR1 SEHNR, CDR2 FQNEAQ (reference sequence). This CDR3 is 14 amino acids long. The CDR3 DNA reads TGTGCCTCCAGGGGCCAGGGAACCTACAATGAGCAGTTCTTC. Protein product: CASRGQGTYNEQFF.

About this clone: One junction end disagrees with the germline gene, perhaps due to a read error. The chain couples TRBV12-3 or TRBV12-4 to TRBJ2-2, with D perhaps TRBD1 (6 bases). The CDR3 contains 13 residues. CDR3 residues: CAGRGGNTGELFF. Written as DNA, the CDR3 is TGTGCCGGCAGGGGCGGGAACACCGGGGAGCTGTTTTTT.

The chain carries TRBV9 and TRBJ2-1; maybe TRBD2 (7 bases). Germline CDR1 reads SGDLS; CDR2 reads YYNGEE. This CDR3 region has 16 residues. Trimming cost V 0 bases and J 4 bases, with 14 bases left between them. The CDR3 nucleotides read TGTGCCAGCAGCGTAGGGATGGCGGGGGCTTACAATGAGCAGTTCTTC. Translation gives CASSVGMAGAYNEQFF.

The genes are TRBV25-1 and TRBJ2-1; D ambiguous. The V end lost 4 bases, the J end lost 10 bases, and 11 bases lay between the germline ends. Germline V gives CDR1 MGHDK, CDR2 SYGVNS. The CDR3 is 12 residues long. In DNA form, the CDR3 reads TGTGCCAGCAGTGGTCCGGGCCGCGAGCAGTTCTTC. Encoded protein: CASSGPGREQFF.

This rearrangement joins TRBV2 to TRBJ1-1, with 7 bases aligning to TRBD1. Unmatched junction bases numbered 9, after V lost 7 bases and J lost 7 bases. The germline gives CDR1 SNHLY, CDR2 FYNNEI. The CDR3 runs to 13 residues. The CDR3 DNA follows: TGTGCCAGCAAGGACAGGCCTTTAGGTGAAGCTTTCTTT. Translation: CASKDRPLGEAFF.